Presented here are 27 T cell receptor beta chains from one specimen sequenced in a study of human T cells and chemical hapten exposure. TCRdb re-called the RACE reads with MiXCR, one entry per CDR3 protein. The sample comprises 200,000 to 300,000 distinct CDR3 sequences, approximately 8.4% of which are singletons, and 2.3% rests with the top ten. Time point in this sample: pre-sensitization, week 0. Regarding treatment: therapeutic diphenylcyclopropenone sensitization with weekly scalp DPC. The specimen comprised whole blood, sampled in connection with sensitization to the hapten diphenylcyclopropenone (DPC). Receptors were obtained from a woman aged 40 to 49 with alopecia areata. Some clones in this sample may be carry-over from other donors' samples.

This clonotype was seen a few times. V and J are TRBV11-2 and TRBJ2-7; a possible D gene is TRBD1 (5 bases). The V end was cut by 1 base, the J end by 0 bases, with 10 bases between. The CDR3 length is 15 residues. CDR1 is SGHAT and CDR2 is FQNNGV in the germline V gene. CDR3 sequence (DNA): TGTGCCAGCAGCTTAGTGGGGCCCCTCTCCTACGAGCAGTACTTC. This translates into CASSLVGPLSYEQYF. The whole variable domain, filled in from reference TRBV11-2 and TRBJ2-7, reads EAGVAQSPRYKIIEKRQSVAFWCNPISGHATLYWYQQILGQGPKLLIQFQNNGVVDDSQLPKDRFSAERLKGVDSTLKIQPAKLEDSAVYLCASSLVGPLSYEQYFGPGTRLTVT.

The rearrangement joins TRBV11-2 to TRBJ1-2; D is perhaps TRBD1 (5 bases). V dropped 9 bases and J dropped 6 bases, with 23 bases sitting between them. This CDR3 contains 15 residues. Germline CDR1 and CDR2: SGHAT and FQNNGV. The DNA of the CDR3 is TGTGCCAGTACCCCCTGGGACGGTGGAGGCGATGGCTACACCTTC. Its protein product is CASTPWDGGGDGYTF.

This clonotype was observed at least ten times. This rearrangement joins TRBV15 to TRBJ2-1, with D maybe TRBD2 (6 bases). The V end lost 0 bases, the J end lost 2 bases, and 14 bases lay between the germline ends. CDR3 length: 17 residues. CDR1 is LNHNV, CDR2 YYDKDF, per germline (reference sequence). The CDR3 is CATSREISTRPYNEQFF. The DNA of the CDR3 is TGTGCCACCAGCAGAGAGATCTCGACTAGGCCCTACAATGAGCAGTTCTTC.

This chain links TRBV12-3 or TRBV12-4 with TRBJ1-6; D is undetermined. CDR3 size: 15 residues. Trimming took off 6 bases at V and 6 bases at J, with 15 bases between the two ends. CDR3 sequence (DNA): TGTGCCAGCAGGACGGCGGGAGGCTTTAATTCACCCCTCCACTTT. Protein: CASRTAGGFNSPLHF.

This clonotype has ten or more counts. The chain carries TRBV28 and TRBJ2-1; the match to TRBD2 covers 8 bases. The CDR3 loop spans 16 amino acids. Germline loops: CDR1 MDHEN, CDR2 SYDVKM. With 1 base clipped from V and 6 bases from J, the junction kept 8 bases outside the gene matches. CDR3: CASSLSSAGDRNEQFF. CDR3 DNA sequence: TGTGCCAGCAGTTTATCGTCAGCGGGGGATCGCAATGAGCAGTTCTTC.

CDR3 nucleotide sequence: TGTGCCAGCAGTTACCGTAGCGGGAGGATCCCTTGGGAGCAGTACTTC. Translation gives CASSYRSGRIPWEQYF. The chain combines TRBV6-2 or TRBV6-3 with TRBJ2-7, with TRBD2 identical over 10 bases. Germline values: CDR1 MNHEY, CDR2 SVGEGT. J gave up 7 bases and V 2 bases, and 11 bases lay outside the gene matches. The CDR3 contains 16 residues.

This clonotype was detected many times. The J gene is TRBJ2-3, the V gene TRBV29-1; D is perhaps TRBD1 (5 bases). Germline V gene lookup returns CDR1 SQVTM and CDR2 ANQGSEA. Trimming shortened V by 5 bases and J by 8 bases, and 11 bases separated the two germline ends. The CDR3 extends over 11 amino acids. This CDR3 reads CSVSPGITQYF. In DNA form, the CDR3 reads TGCAGCGTTTCCCCAGGGATTACGCAGTATTTT.

This clonotype was detected a few times. The rearrangement joins TRBV7-2 to TRBJ2-7; D is possibly TRBD2 (5 bases). The germline V gene encodes CDR1 SGHTA and CDR2 FQGNSA. Trimming stripped 1 base from V and 2 bases from J, with 18 bases between. This CDR3 region has 17 residues. The CDR3 region is CASSLGDSSTFPYEQYF. The CDR3 region has the DNA TGTGCCAGCAGCTTAGGGGATTCTAGCACTTTCCCCTACGAGCAGTACTTC.

The J gene is TRBJ2-1, the V gene TRBV3-1; D is unclear. The CDR3 is 15 amino acids. V was trimmed by 1 base and J by 4 bases, leaving 11 bases between them. The germline gives CDR1 LGHDT, CDR2 YNNKEL (reference sequence). The CDR3 nucleotides are TGTGCCAGCAGCCAAGGGCGGTTAGGGTACAATGAGCAGTTCTTC. Amino acid sequence: CASSQGRLGYNEQFF.

This clonotype has just a few counts. The gene calls are TRBV7-9 and TRBJ2-5, with 10 bases lining up with TRBD2. The trim removed 4 bases at V and 3 bases at J, leaving 5 bases unmatched. The CDR3 is 15 residues long. The germline V gene encodes CDR1 SEHNR and CDR2 FQNEAQ (reference sequence). CDR3 DNA sequence: TGTGCCAGCAGCTCAGGGACTAGCGCTAAAGAGACCCAGTACTTC. Translating it yields CASSSGTSAKETQYF.

This clonotype was counted only a few times. The chain combines TRBV7-8 with TRBJ2-1; D is ambiguous. Trimming stripped 1 base from V and 9 bases from J, with 7 bases between. CDR1 SGHVS and CDR2 FQNEAQ come from the germline V gene. The CDR3 runs 12 residues. The CDR3 coding sequence is TGTGCCAGCAGCTTAGTCGTAGGTGAGCAGTTCTTC. It specifies CASSLVVGEQFF.

This chain joins TRBV28 and TRBJ2-7; 11 nucleotides agree with TRBD2. Trimming at V came to 8 bases and at J to 3 bases, leaving 6 bases not matched to a gene. There are 14 residues in the CDR3. Germline-derived CDR1 and CDR2 are MDHEN and SYDVKM. The DNA of the CDR3 is TGTGCCAGCCTAGCGGGAGGTGGCGGCTACGAGCAGTACTTC. This encodes CASLAGGGGYEQYF.

Ten or more counts support this clonotype. The gene calls are TRBV20-1 and TRBJ2-7; 12 positions match TRBD1. The junction had 5 bases not matched to a gene; V was cut back by 5 bases and J by 6 bases. This CDR3 has 13 amino acids. CDR1 and CDR2 (germline): DFQATT, SNEGSKA (reference sequence). DNA for the CDR3: TGCAGTGCTTGGCCGGGACAGGGGGCCGAGCAGTACTTC. Its translation is CSAWPGQGAEQYF.

This clonotype occurred many times. The rearrangement uses TRBV12-3 or TRBV12-4 and TRBJ1-2; D might be TRBD1 (5 bases). The CDR3 spans 12 residues. V was clipped by 3 bases and J by 7 bases, with 9 bases between them. The CDR3 DNA is TGTGCCAGCAGTTTCGCGGGGACTGGCTACACCTTC. This encodes CASSFAGTGYTF.

The rearrangement uses TRBV6-4 and TRBJ2-1, with unresolved D. The V gene lost 0 bases and the J gene lost 7 bases, with 7 bases spanning the gap. CDR3 size: 13 residues. Germline V gene lookup returns CDR1 MRHNA and CDR2 SNTAGT. CDR3 in amino acids: CASSDSSQNEQFF. The CDR3 bases are TGTGCCAGCAGTGACTCGAGTCAGAATGAGCAGTTCTTC.

This clonotype turned up a few times. CDR3 coding DNA: TGTGGGTCTAGGGGGAGCAATCAGCCCCAGCATTTT. This codes for CGSRGSNQPQHF. The rearrangement uses TRBV28 and TRBJ1-5; D possibly corresponds to TRBD1 (6 bases). This CDR3 contains 12 residues. Germline lookup yields CDR1 MDHEN and CDR2 SYDVKM.

This clonotype was recorded at least ten times. The rearrangement joins TRBV20-1 to TRBJ2-3; 13 nucleotides line up with TRBD2. Germline lookup yields CDR1 DFQATT and CDR2 SNEGSKA (reference sequence). This CDR3 contains 15 residues. V shed 6 bases, J shed 7 bases, and the junction held 10 bases outside the gene matches. The CDR3, as DNA: TGCAGTGCACATCGTACTAGCGGGAGGGTTAATACGCAGTATTTT. It translates to CSAHRTSGRVNTQYF.

This clonotype was counted only a few times. V usage is TRBV20-1 and J usage is TRBJ2-1, with D hard to call. This CDR3 region has 11 residues. CDR1 and CDR2 (germline): DFQATT, SNEGSKA (reference sequence). Trimming cost V 5 bases and J 8 bases, with 10 bases left between them. The DNA of the CDR3 is TGCAGTGCTGAAACTGGTGATGAGCAGTTCTTC. Its translation: CSAETGDEQFF.

This clonotype was observed a handful of times. Here the CDR3 reads CASRQQGATEQFF. CDR3 DNA sequence: TGTGCCAGCAGGCAACAGGGGGCTACTGAGCAGTTCTTC. V usage is TRBV27 and J usage is TRBJ2-1; 9 bases line up with TRBD1. V gave up 6 bases and J gave up 9 bases; unmatched junction bases: 6. The CDR3 totals 13 residues. CDR1 is MNHEY, CDR2 SMNVEV, per germline (reference sequence).

This clonotype was picked up a small number of times. The chain has TRBV10-3 and TRBJ1-2, with 8 bases that match TRBD1. CDR3 length: 14 residues. CDR1 and CDR2 (germline): ENHRY, SYGVKD. The J segment lost 0 bases and the V segment lost 4 bases, leaving 1 base of the junction unmatched. CDR3 in amino acids: CAISAQGANYGYTF. In DNA, the CDR3 is TGTGCCATCAGTGCACAGGGGGCTAACTATGGCTACACCTTC.

A word on this clonotype: One junction end disagrees with the germline gene, perhaps due to a read error. The genes are TRBV7-9 and TRBJ2-3; TRBD2 matches at 11 bases. Germline CDR1 is SEHNR and CDR2 is FQNEAQ (reference sequence). The CDR3 loop spans 15 amino acids. The CDR3 sequence is CASSELAGVTGTQYF. CDR3 sequence (DNA): TGTGCCAGCAGCGAACTAGCGGGAGTGACAGGTACGCAGTATTTT.

This rearrangement joins TRBV20-1 to TRBJ1-1; a weak D match, TRBD1 (5 bases). This CDR3 spans 13 amino acids. The V gene lost 5 bases and the J gene lost 0 bases, with 10 bases spanning the gap. Germline CDR1 DFQATT, CDR2 SNEGSKA (reference sequence). In nucleotides, the CDR3 is TGCAGTGCTTGCCGACAGATGAACACTGAAGCTTTCTTT. Its translation is CSACRQMNTEAFF.

This clonotype was counted ten times or more. The gene calls are TRBV9 and TRBJ2-7; TRBD2 agrees at 8 bases. V shed 3 bases and J 0 bases; nucleotides not matched to a gene: 5. The CDR3 runs 15 residues. The germline gives CDR1 SGDLS, CDR2 YYNGEE. CDR3 in DNA: TGTGCCAGCAGCGGAGTAGCGGGAAGCTCCTACGAGCAGTACTTC. Protein product: CASSGVAGSSYEQYF. The variable domain in full, with the rest retrieved from reference TRBV9 and TRBJ2-7, is DSGVTQTPKHLITATGQRVTLRCSPRSGDLSVYWYQQSLDQGLQFLIQYYNGEERAKGNILERFSAQQFPDLHSELNLSSLELGDSALYFCASSGVAGSSYEQYFGPGTRLTVT.

This clonotype turned up a few times. The gene calls are TRBV6-2 or TRBV6-3 and TRBJ1-5; unclear D gene. The CDR3 is 14 amino acids. Per the germline V gene, CDR1 is MNHEY and CDR2 is SVGEGT. V was clipped by 2 bases and J by 6 bases, with 11 bases between them. The CDR3 reads CASSYPGGGQPQHF. DNA for the CDR3: TGTGCCAGCAGTTACCCGGGAGGCGGTCAGCCCCAGCATTTT.

This clonotype was picked up many times. The CDR3 coding sequence is TGCGCCAGCAGCTTCCCCGGTTCTTCTAGGGCAGATACGCAGTATTTT. Its protein product is CASSFPGSSRADTQYF. The chain links TRBV5-1 to TRBJ2-3; D call uncertain. Between the trimmed V and J ends, which lost 2 bases and 4 bases, there was a span of 17 bases. The CDR3 is 16 amino acids. The V gene's germline CDR1 is SGHRS and CDR2 YFSETQ.

The V and J genes are TRBV12-3 or TRBV12-4 and TRBJ1-1, with 9 bases aligning to TRBD1. The CDR3 has 13 amino acids. V dropped 3 bases and J dropped 11; count of bases not matched to a gene: 7. CDR3 sequence reads: CASSFGQGRWAFF. The DNA for the CDR3 is TGTGCCAGCAGTTTTGGACAGGGGAGGTGGGCTTTCTTT.

This clonotype showed up just a few times. The chain couples TRBV6-2 or TRBV6-3 to TRBJ2-7; 7 bases align to TRBD2. J was trimmed by 5 bases and V by 2 bases; bases with no gene match: 9. The length of the CDR3 is 15 residues. CDR1 is MNHEY and CDR2 is SVGEGT in the germline V gene. CDR3 loop: CASSYLLAGEDEQYF. The CDR3 bases are TGTGCCAGCAGTTACCTTCTGGCGGGAGAGGACGAGCAGTACTTC.